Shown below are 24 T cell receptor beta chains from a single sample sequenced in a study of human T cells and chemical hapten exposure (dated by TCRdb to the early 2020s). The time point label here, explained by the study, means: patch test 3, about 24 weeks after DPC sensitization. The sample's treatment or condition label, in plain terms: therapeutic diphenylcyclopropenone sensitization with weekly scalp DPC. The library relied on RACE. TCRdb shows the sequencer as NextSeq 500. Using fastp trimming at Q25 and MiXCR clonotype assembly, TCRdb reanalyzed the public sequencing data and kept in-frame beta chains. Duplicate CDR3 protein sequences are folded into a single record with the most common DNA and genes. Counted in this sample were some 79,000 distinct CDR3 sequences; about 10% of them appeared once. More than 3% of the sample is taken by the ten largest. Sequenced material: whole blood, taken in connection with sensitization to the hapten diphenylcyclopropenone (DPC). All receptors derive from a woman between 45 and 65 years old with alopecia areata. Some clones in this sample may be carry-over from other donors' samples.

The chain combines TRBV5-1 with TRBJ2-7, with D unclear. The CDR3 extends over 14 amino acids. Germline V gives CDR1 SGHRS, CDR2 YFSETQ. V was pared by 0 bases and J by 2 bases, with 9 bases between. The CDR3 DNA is TGCGCCAGCAGCTTGGCCGCGCGGACCTACGAGCAGTACTTC. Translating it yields CASSLAARTYEQYF.

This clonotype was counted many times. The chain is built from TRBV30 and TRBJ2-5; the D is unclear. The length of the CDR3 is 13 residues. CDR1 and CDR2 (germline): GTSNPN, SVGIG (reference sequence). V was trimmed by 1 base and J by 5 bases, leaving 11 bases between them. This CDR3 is CAWSAPVAETQYF. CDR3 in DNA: TGTGCCTGGAGTGCCCCGGTGGCTGAGACCCAGTACTTC. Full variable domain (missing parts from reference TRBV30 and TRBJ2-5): SQTIHQWPATLVQPVGSPLSLECTVEGTSNPNLYWYRQAAGRGLQLLFYSVGIGQISSEVPQNLSASRPQDRQFILSSKKLLLSDSGFYLCAWSAPVAETQYFGPGTRLLVL.

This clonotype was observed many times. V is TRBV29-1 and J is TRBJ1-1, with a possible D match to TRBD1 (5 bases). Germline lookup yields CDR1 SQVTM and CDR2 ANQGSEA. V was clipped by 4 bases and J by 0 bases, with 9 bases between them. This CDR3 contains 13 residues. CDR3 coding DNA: TGCAGCGTTGGGGGCAGAATGAACACTGAAGCTTTCTTT. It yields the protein CSVGGRMNTEAFF.

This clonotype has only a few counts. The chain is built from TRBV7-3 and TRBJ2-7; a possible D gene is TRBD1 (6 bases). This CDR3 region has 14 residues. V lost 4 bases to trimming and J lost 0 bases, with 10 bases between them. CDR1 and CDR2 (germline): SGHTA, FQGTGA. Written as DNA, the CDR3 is TGTGCCAGCAGCTATGGGGGCTCCTCCTACGAGCAGTACTTC. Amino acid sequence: CASSYGGSSYEQYF.

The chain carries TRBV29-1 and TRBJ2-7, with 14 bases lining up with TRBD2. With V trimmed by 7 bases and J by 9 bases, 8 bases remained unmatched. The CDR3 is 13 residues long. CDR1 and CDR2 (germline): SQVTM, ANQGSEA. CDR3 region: CSAQGTSGSGQYF. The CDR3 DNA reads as TGCAGCGCCCAGGGGACTAGCGGGAGCGGGCAGTACTTC.

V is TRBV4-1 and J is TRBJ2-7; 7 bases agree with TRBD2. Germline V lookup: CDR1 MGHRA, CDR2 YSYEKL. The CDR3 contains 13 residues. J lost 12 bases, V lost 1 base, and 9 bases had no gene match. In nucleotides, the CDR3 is TGCGCCAGCAGCCAAGGTTCTAGCGGCCCCTCGTACTTC. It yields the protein CASSQGSSGPSYF.

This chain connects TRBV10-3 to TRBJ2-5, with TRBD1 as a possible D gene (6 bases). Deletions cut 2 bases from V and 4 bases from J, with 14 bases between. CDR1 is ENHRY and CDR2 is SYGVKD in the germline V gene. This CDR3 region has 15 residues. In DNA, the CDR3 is TGTGCCATCAGTGAGGGGAACAGGGTCGGAGAGACCCAGTACTTC. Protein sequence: CAISEGNRVGETQYF.

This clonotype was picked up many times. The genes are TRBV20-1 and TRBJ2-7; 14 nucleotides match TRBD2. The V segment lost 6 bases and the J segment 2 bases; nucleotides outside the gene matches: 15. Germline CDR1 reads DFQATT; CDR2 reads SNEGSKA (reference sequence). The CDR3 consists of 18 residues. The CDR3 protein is CSAQSPGTSGSSPYEQYF. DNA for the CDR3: TGCAGTGCCCAGAGTCCCGGGACTAGCGGGAGTTCCCCCTACGAGCAGTACTTC.

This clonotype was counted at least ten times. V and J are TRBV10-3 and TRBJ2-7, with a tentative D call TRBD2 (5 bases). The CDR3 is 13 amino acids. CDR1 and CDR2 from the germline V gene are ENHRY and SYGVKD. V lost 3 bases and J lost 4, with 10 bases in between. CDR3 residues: CAISDYGRYEQYF. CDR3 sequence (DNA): TGTGCCATCAGTGACTATGGGAGATACGAGCAGTACTTC.

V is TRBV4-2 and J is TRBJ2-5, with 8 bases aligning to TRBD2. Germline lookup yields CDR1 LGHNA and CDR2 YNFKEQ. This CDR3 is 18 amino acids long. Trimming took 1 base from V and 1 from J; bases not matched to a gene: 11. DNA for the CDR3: TGTGCCAGCAGCCAAGGGTCCAAAGCGGGAGAAGGCCAAGAGACCCAGTACTTC. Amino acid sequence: CASSQGSKAGEGQETQYF.

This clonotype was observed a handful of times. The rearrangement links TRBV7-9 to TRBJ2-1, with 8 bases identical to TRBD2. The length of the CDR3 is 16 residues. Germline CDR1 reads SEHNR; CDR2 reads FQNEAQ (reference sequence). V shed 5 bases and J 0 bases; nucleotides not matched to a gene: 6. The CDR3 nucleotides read TGTGCCAGCAGCGCCTATAGCGGGGTCTCCTACAATGAGCAGTTCTTC. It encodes CASSAYSGVSYNEQFF.

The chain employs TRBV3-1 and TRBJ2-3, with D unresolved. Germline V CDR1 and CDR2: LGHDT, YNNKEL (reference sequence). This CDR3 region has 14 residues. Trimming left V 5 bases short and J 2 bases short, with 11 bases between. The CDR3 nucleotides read TGTGCCAGCAGCAAGGGTGGCTCCACAGATACGCAGTATTTT. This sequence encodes CASSKGGSTDTQYF.

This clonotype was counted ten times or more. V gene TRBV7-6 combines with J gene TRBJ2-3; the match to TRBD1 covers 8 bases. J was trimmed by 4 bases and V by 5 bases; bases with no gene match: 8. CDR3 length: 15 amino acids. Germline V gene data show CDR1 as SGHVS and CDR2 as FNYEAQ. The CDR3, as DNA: TGTGCCAGCAGCATACGGACAGGGCTAGCAGATACGCAGTATTTT. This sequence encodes CASSIRTGLADTQYF.

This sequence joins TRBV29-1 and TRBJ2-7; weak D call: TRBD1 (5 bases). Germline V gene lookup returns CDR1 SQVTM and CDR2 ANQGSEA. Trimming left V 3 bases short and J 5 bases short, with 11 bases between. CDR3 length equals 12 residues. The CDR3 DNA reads TGCAGCGTTGAGGCAGGGAAAGACGAGCAGTACTTC. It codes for CSVEAGKDEQYF.

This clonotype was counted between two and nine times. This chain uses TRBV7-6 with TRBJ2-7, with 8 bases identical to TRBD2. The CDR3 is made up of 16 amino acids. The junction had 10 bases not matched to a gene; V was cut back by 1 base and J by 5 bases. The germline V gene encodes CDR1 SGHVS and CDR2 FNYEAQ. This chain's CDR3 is CASSLEARGAENEQYF. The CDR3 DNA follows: TGTGCCAGCAGCTTAGAGGCGCGGGGGGCCGAAAACGAGCAGTACTTC.

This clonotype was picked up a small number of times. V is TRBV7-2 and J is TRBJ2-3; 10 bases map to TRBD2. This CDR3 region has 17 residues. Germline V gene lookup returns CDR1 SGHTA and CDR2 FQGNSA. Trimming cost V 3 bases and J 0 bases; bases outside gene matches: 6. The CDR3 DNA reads TGTGCCAGCAGCTTTAGCGGGAGGCCTACTAGCACAGATACGCAGTATTTT. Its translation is CASSFSGRPTSTDTQYF.

Here the CDR3 DNA reads TGTGCCAGCAGTTCCTTTAACTATGGCTACACCTTC. Protein sequence: CASSSFNYGYTF. The V call is TRBV28, the J call TRBJ1-2; D not certain. Per the germline V gene, CDR1 is MDHEN and CDR2 is SYDVKM. The CDR3 is made up of 12 amino acids. Trimming shortened V by 4 bases and J by 1 base, and 4 bases separated the two germline ends.

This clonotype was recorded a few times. The CDR3 reads CASSQDETSGSYEQYF. CDR3 in DNA: TGTGCCAGCAGCCAAGATGAGACTAGCGGGAGTTACGAGCAGTACTTC. The rearrangement joins TRBV4-2 to TRBJ2-7; 12 nucleotides agree with TRBD2. The CDR3 runs to 16 residues. In germline, CDR1 is LGHNA, CDR2 YNFKEQ. The V segment lost 0 bases and the J segment 4 bases; nucleotides outside the gene matches: 4.

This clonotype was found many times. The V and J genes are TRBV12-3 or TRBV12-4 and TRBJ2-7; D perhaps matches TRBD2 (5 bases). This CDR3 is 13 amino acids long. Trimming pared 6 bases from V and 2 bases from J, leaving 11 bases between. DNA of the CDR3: TGTGCCAGCAGAATCGACGGGACCTACGAGCAGTACTTC. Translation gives CASRIDGTYEQYF.

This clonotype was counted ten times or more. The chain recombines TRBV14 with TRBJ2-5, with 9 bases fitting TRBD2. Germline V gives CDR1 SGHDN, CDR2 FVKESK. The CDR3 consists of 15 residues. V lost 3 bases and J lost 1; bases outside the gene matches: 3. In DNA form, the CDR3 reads TGTGCCAGCAGCCACTTAGCGGGAGCCCAAGAGACCCAGTACTTC. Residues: CASSHLAGAQETQYF.

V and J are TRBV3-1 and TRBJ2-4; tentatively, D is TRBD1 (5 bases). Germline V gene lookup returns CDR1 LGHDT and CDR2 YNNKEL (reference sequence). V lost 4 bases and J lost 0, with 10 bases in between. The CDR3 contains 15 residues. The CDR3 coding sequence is TGTGCCAGCAGCCCTGGGGCGATAGCCAAAAACATTCAGTACTTC. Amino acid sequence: CASSPGAIAKNIQYF.

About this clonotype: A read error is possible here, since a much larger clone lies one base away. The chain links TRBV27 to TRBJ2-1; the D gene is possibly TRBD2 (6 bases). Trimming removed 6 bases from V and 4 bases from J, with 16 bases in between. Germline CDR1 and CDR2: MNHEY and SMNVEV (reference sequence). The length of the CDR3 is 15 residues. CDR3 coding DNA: TGTGCCAGCAGGGAGGGTGTTAGAAGGTACAATGAGCAGTTCTTC. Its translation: CASREGVRRYNEQFF.

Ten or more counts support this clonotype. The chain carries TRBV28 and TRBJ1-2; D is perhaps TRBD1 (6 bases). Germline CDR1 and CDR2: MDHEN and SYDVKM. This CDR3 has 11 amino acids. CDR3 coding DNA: TGTGCGAGTACAGGGCTTGGTGGCTACACCTTC. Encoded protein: CASTGLGGYTF.

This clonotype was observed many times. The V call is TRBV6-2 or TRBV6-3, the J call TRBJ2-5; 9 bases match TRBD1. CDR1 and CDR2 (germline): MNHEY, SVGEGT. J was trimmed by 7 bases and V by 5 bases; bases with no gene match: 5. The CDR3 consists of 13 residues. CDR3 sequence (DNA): TGTGCCAGCAGTCCACAGGGGGCGCGGACCCAGTACTTC. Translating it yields CASSPQGARTQYF.